The entry below gives a single T cell receptor (beta chain) sequence along with its context. What it binds is unknown. CDR1 is MNHEY, CDR2 SMNVEV, per germline (reference sequence). The CDR3 length is 13 residues. Deletions cut 4 bases from V and 9 bases from J, with 13 bases between. Starting from about 0.55 ug of total RNA, TCR libraries were made with linear amplification. TCRdb independently ran MiXCR on the reads; one entry per CDR3 protein. The repertoire consists of 200,000 or so distinct CDR3 sequences, with nearly 75% occurring once and the leading ten covering 2.3%. This entry is derived from a study of healthy donors' naive CD4 and CD8 T cells. Study background: Three donor age groups were sampled: 20-25, 40-50 and 60-70 years; half female. For TCR alpha, new primers spanned all functional IMGT alpha genes.

Findings and caveats of the study: Negatively charged CDR3s marked CD8+ lineage; positively charged CDR3s marked CD4+ lineage. Naive CD4+ and CD8+ cells reportedly differed in usage of most V and J genes.

Material for sequencing was naive CD4+ and CD8+ T cells sorted from blood, pooled from several donors. The receptor was derived from a pool of human donors in good health; the sample pools cells from several healthy donors. The chain employs TRBV27 and TRBJ2-1, with TRBD2 as a possible D gene (6 bases). DNA of the CDR3: TGTGCCAGCAGTTCAACTAGCCTGGTTGAGCAGTTCTTC. Amino acids: CASSSTSLVEQFF.